This T cell receptor beta chain was profiled in a study of chemoradiotherapy in HPV16-positive cancers. Notes on this clone: One end of the junction does not line up with germline, which may come from a read error.

The method was immunoSEQ multiplex PCR; TCRdb's version includes in-frame clones alone and lacks a portion of them. Seen here are around 4,000 clones, approximately 94% observed once, and the top ten hold roughly 4%. Germline V gene lookup returns CDR1 SGHDT and CDR2 YYEEEE. CDR3 size: 12 residues. The specimen comprised tumor tissue, sampled from a patient who underwent chemoradiotherapy. This chain uses TRBV5-6 with TRBJ2-5; 10 nucleotides agree with TRBD2. This clonotype was sampled from a human donor with HPV-associated anogenital cancer. The CDR3 region has the DNA TGTGCCAGCAGCTTGCTAGCGGGGGCCTTGGACTTC. Translated, it gives CASSLLAGALDF.